Listed here are 27 T cell receptor beta chains from one sample, sequenced in a study of cytomegalovirus exposure and HLA in healthy donors. Primers included in the PCR were 60 Vbeta and 13 Jbeta primers. The data were produced by immunoSEQ multiplex PCR, yet TCRdb's version contains in-frame clones alone and is incomplete. The table includes more than 85,000 clones, roughly 69% detected once. What was sequenced was PBMCs. These receptors were obtained from an older woman in good health and CMV-seropositive.

The CDR3 coding sequence is TGTGCCAGCAGCCTGGGGACAGGGGCTGGGGAGACCCAGTACTTC. Translated, it gives CASSLGTGAGETQYF. The chain uses TRBV7-8 and TRBJ2-5, with 10 bases fitting TRBD1. Losses at the gene ends were 5 bases for V and 5 bases for J; bases not matched to a gene: 8. The CDR3 has 15 amino acids. Germline CDR1 and CDR2: SGHVS and FQNEAQ.

For the CDR3, the DNA is TGTGCCAGCAGTCCCCCGACAGGCACCAACACTGAAGCTTTCTTT. Its translation is CASSPPTGTNTEAFF. The V gene is TRBV28, the J gene TRBJ1-1, with a possible D match to TRBD1 (6 bases). V was trimmed by 5 bases and J by 2 bases, leaving 15 bases between them. Germline V gene data show CDR1 as MDHEN and CDR2 as SYDVKM. This CDR3 has 15 residues. Supplemented by reference TRBV28 and TRBJ1-1, the full variable domain reads DVKVTQSSRYLVKRTGEKVFLECVQDMDHENMFWYRQDPGLGLRLIYFSYDVKMKEKGDIPEGYSVSREKKERFSLILESASTNQTSMYLCASSPPTGTNTEAFFGQGTRLTVV.

V is TRBV7-2 and J is TRBJ2-7; 8 bases fit TRBD1. This CDR3 is 15 amino acids long. V was clipped by 4 bases and J by 1 base; unmatched bases: 6. Germline V CDR1 and CDR2: SGHTA, FQGNSA. The CDR3 bases are TGTGCCAGCAGCTCACAGGGGGGCAGTTCCTACGAGCAGTACTTC. It translates to CASSSQGGSSYEQYF. Based on the CDR3 plus reference TRBV7-2 and TRBJ2-7, the full variable domain is GAGVSQSPSNKVTEKGKDVELRCDPISGHTALYWYRQSLGQGLEFLIYFQGNSAPDKSGLPSDRFSAERTGGSVSTLTIQRTQQEDSAVYLCASSSQGGSSYEQYFGPGTRLTVT.

A note on this clone: The same CDR3 is also encoded by other DNA sequences in this sample. V gene TRBV29-1 combines with J gene TRBJ2-5; D is possibly TRBD1 (5 bases). With 3 bases removed from V and 6 bases from J, the gap between germline ends came to 11 bases. Germline loops: CDR1 SQVTM, CDR2 ANQGSEA. The CDR3 is 12 residues long. The CDR3, as DNA: TGCAGCGTTGAGAGGCAGGGCAAGACCCAGTACTTC. Amino acid sequence: CSVERQGKTQYF.

The rearrangement joins TRBV6-1 to TRBJ1-2, with D possibly TRBD1 on 5 matching bases. The germline V and J ends were trimmed by 6 bases and 6 bases, with 17 bases remaining between them. The CDR3 contains 14 residues. CDR1 MNHNS and CDR2 SASEGT come from the germline V gene. CDR3 loop: CASSLDSIGNGYTF. The CDR3 nucleotides are TGTGCCAGCAGCCTAGACAGCATTGGGAATGGCTACACCTTC.

The chain joins TRBV28 to TRBJ2-1, with 15 positions matching TRBD2. Germline V CDR1 and CDR2: MDHEN, SYDVKM. V was pared by 5 bases and J by 6 bases, with 11 bases of the junction left unmatched. The CDR3 totals 18 residues. The CDR3 nucleotides are TGTGCCAGCAGTCCGATCGGGACTAGCGGGGGGATCCGCAATGAGCAGTTCTTC. This encodes CASSPIGTSGGIRNEQFF.

V gene TRBV10-3 combines with J gene TRBJ2-1; a weak D match, TRBD1 (6 bases). Per germline, CDR1 ENHRY and CDR2 SYGVKD. V shed 8 bases and J shed 5 bases, with 13 bases lying between them. The CDR3 is 13 amino acids. The CDR3 nucleotides read TGTGCCATCTCCCAGGACAGAAACAATGAGCAGTTCTTC. Residues: CAISQDRNNEQFF.

J is TRBJ2-5 and V is TRBV29-1; D unclear. There are 12 residues in the CDR3. V dropped 8 bases and J dropped 1 base, with 11 bases sitting between them. Germline V lookup: CDR1 SQVTM, CDR2 ANQGSEA. The CDR3 bases are TGCAGCTTTAGACAAACCCAAGAGACCCAGTACTTC. This gives the protein CSFRQTQETQYF.

The genes are TRBV7-2 and TRBJ1-2; possible D gene TRBD1, 5 bases. The V gene lost 5 bases and the J gene lost 0 bases, with 13 bases spanning the gap. This CDR3 spans 15 amino acids. The V gene's germline CDR1 is SGHTA and CDR2 FQGNSA. CDR3 region: CASSLGGGANYGYTF. CDR3 DNA sequence: TGTGCCAGCAGCCTCGGGGGGGGAGCTAACTATGGCTACACCTTC. The variable domain in full, completed from reference TRBV7-2 and TRBJ1-2, reads GAGVSQSPSNKVTEKGKDVELRCDPISGHTALYWYRQSLGQGLEFLIYFQGNSAPDKSGLPSDRFSAERTGGSVSTLTIQRTQQEDSAVYLCASSLGGGANYGYTFGSGTRLTVV.

CDR3 loop: CASSLQVTMSYNEQFF. CDR3 bases: TGTGCCAGCAGCTTACAGGTCACTATGTCCTACAATGAGCAGTTCTTC. The chain carries TRBV5-6 and TRBJ2-1, with D perhaps TRBD1 (5 bases). Deletions cut 2 bases from V and 1 base from J, with 13 bases between. Germline V lookup: CDR1 SGHDT, CDR2 YYEEEE. This CDR3 comprises 16 residues.

The rearrangement links TRBV5-1 to TRBJ1-2; D may be TRBD1 (6 bases). The germline V gene encodes CDR1 SGHRS and CDR2 YFSETQ. Trimming stripped 1 base from V and 3 bases from J, with 13 bases between. This CDR3 spans 15 amino acids. The CDR3 DNA reads as TGCGCCAGCAGCTTGACAGGGTCGAATGACTATGGCTACACCTTC. Protein: CASSLTGSNDYGYTF.

The chain carries TRBV6-1 and TRBJ1-5; no firm D call. CDR3 length: 14 amino acids. V shed 7 bases and J shed 4 bases, with 14 bases lying between them. CDR1 and CDR2 from the germline V gene are MNHNS and SASEGT. In DNA form, the CDR3 reads TGTGCCAGCACCCAAAGGACTGAAAATCAGCCCCAGCATTTT. Translated: CASTQRTENQPQHF.

This chain joins TRBV6-5 and TRBJ1-1, with TRBD1 as a possible D gene (5 bases). Germline assignment: CDR1 MNHEY and CDR2 SVGAGI. V was pared by 2 bases and J by 1 base, with 11 bases between. This CDR3 contains 15 residues. The CDR3 sequence: CASSYGGARNTEAFF. CDR3 nucleotides: TGTGCCAGCAGTTACGGAGGGGCTAGGAACACTGAAGCTTTCTTT.

This clone was detected only once. The V and J genes are TRBV4-3 and TRBJ2-1; 14 nucleotides match TRBD2. Trimming removed 4 bases from V and 0 bases from J; junction bases left unmatched: 8. Germline V gives CDR1 LGHNA, CDR2 YSLEER. The CDR3 has 19 residues. The CDR3, as DNA: TGCGCCAGCAGCCGTGGACTAGCGGGGGGCCTGAGCTCCTACAATGAGCAGTTCTTC. The encoded protein is CASSRGLAGGLSSYNEQFF.

The chain employs TRBV5-1 and TRBJ2-7; 7 positions agree with TRBD1. The CDR3 has 15 amino acids. The germline CDR1 and CDR2 sequences are SGHRS and YFSETQ. The trim removed 3 bases at V and 0 bases at J, leaving 6 bases unmatched. The CDR3 sequence is CASSWDRWTSYEQYF. Written as DNA, the CDR3 is TGCGCCAGCAGCTGGGACAGATGGACCTCCTACGAGCAGTACTTC.

The J gene is TRBJ2-1, the V gene TRBV9; no reliable D call. Germline loops: CDR1 SGDLS, CDR2 YYNGEE. There are 11 residues in the CDR3. Trimming shortened V by 5 bases and J by 8 bases, and 8 bases separated the two germline ends. The CDR3 is CASREWYEQFF. The CDR3 bases are TGTGCCAGCAGGGAGTGGTATGAGCAGTTCTTC.

The chain links TRBV4-2 to TRBJ2-7; D is unclear. The V gene lost 1 base and the J gene lost 6 bases, with 4 bases spanning the gap. Germline V CDR1 and CDR2: LGHNA, YNFKEQ. The CDR3 extends over 11 amino acids. The CDR3 loop reads CASSQAFEQYF. The CDR3 DNA follows: TGTGCCAGCAGCCAAGCGTTCGAGCAGTACTTC.

CDR3 sequence: CASSPRGLFYQPQHF. The CDR3 DNA sequence: TGTGCCAGCAGCCCGCGAGGGCTATTTTATCAGCCCCAGCATTTT. The genes are TRBV7-2 and TRBJ1-5; D uncertain. Germline V gene data show CDR1 as SGHTA and CDR2 as FQGNSA. The CDR3 has 15 amino acids. V was clipped by 5 bases and J by 5 bases, with 16 bases between them.

The chain carries TRBV4-1 and TRBJ2-5; D perhaps matches TRBD2 (5 bases). The CDR3 spans 16 residues. Germline V gene data show CDR1 as MGHRA and CDR2 as YSYEKL. Deletions cut 3 bases from V and 1 base from J, with 15 bases between. Written as DNA, the CDR3 is TGCGCCAGCAGCCAGTCAGACTCGGGGTTCCAAGAGACCCAGTACTTC. It is translated as CASSQSDSGFQETQYF.

This chain joins TRBV18 and TRBJ1-5; 9 bases match TRBD1. Germline CDR1 reads KGHSH; CDR2 reads LQKENI. V was clipped by 5 bases and J by 4 bases; unmatched bases: 0. CDR3 size: 13 residues. In DNA, the CDR3 is TGTGCCAGCTCAGGACAGGGGAATCAGCCCCAGCATTTT. Protein product: CASSGQGNQPQHF.

This sequence joins TRBV6-5 and TRBJ1-5, with D uncertain. The germline gives CDR1 MNHEY, CDR2 SVGAGI. This CDR3 spans 16 amino acids. V was clipped by 4 bases and J by 3 bases, with 16 bases between them. DNA for the CDR3: TGTGCCAGCAGTTTAAAACCGGGGTTCGCCAATCAGCCCCAGCATTTT. Its translation: CASSLKPGFANQPQHF.

This clone was found once. J is TRBJ2-4 and V is TRBV27; D is ambiguous. V was shortened by 4 bases and J by 0 bases, with 7 bases between the two germline ends. The V gene's germline CDR1 is MNHEY and CDR2 SMNVEV (reference sequence). CDR3 length: 14 amino acids. In DNA form, the CDR3 reads TGTGCCAGCAGTTCCGGAGTAGCCAAAAACATTCAGTACTTC. This translates into CASSSGVAKNIQYF.

Only a few counts were recorded for this clone. V gene TRBV6-1 combines with J gene TRBJ1-2; D uncertain. This CDR3 comprises 14 residues. Germline CDR1 MNHNS, CDR2 SASEGT. V was pared by 6 bases and J by 0 bases, with 11 bases between. CDR3 nucleotide sequence: TGTGCCAGCAGCCTCAGTGTGCCTAACTATGGCTACACCTTC. This gives the protein CASSLSVPNYGYTF.

The genes are TRBV5-4 and TRBJ2-3, with TRBD2 identical over 15 bases. V shed 0 bases, J shed 0 bases, and the junction held 5 bases outside the gene matches. This CDR3 has 19 residues. Germline loops: CDR1 SGHNT, CDR2 YYREEE (reference sequence). Written as DNA, the CDR3 is TGTGCCAGCAGCTTGGGGGGACTAGCGGGGGGACTGAGCACAGATACGCAGTATTTT. This sequence encodes CASSLGGLAGGLSTDTQYF. Supplemented by reference TRBV5-4 and TRBJ2-3, the full variable domain reads ETGVTQSPTHLIKTRGQQVTLRCSSQSGHNTVSWYQQALGQGPQFIFQYYREEENGRGNFPPRFSGLQFPNYSSELNVNALELDDSALYLCASSLGGLAGGLSTDTQYFGPGTRLTVL.

The chain carries TRBV29-1 and TRBJ2-5; 10 nucleotides agree with TRBD2. The CDR3 length is 15 residues. Trimming at V came to 2 bases and at J to 1 base, leaving 4 bases not matched to a gene. The germline CDR1 and CDR2 sequences are SQVTM and ANQGSEA. CDR3 loop: CSVEWASGGQETQYF. CDR3 coding DNA: TGCAGCGTTGAATGGGCTAGCGGGGGCCAAGAGACCCAGTACTTC.

V usage is TRBV7-2 and J usage is TRBJ1-4, with a weak D call TRBD1 (5 bases). Trimming stripped 3 bases from V and 1 base from J, with 15 bases between. Germline V gives CDR1 SGHTA, CDR2 FQGNSA. The CDR3 extends over 17 amino acids. Here the CDR3 reads CASSLRPQVLTNEKLFF. For the CDR3, the DNA is TGTGCCAGCAGCTTGCGGCCACAGGTGCTAACTAATGAAAAACTGTTTTTT.

The chain is built from TRBV6-5 and TRBJ2-2; a weak D match, TRBD2 (6 bases). Germline CDR1 is MNHEY and CDR2 is SVGAGI. V gave up 6 bases and J gave up 6 bases, with 14 bases separating them. CDR3 length: 14 residues. The CDR3 is CASRRGFGAGELFF. CDR3 nucleotides: TGTGCCAGCAGGCGGGGATTTGGGGCCGGGGAGCTGTTTTTT.